This entry lists 27 T cell receptor beta chains sequenced from one sample in a study of T cells in Graves' hyperthyroidism and ophthalmopathy (dated by TCRdb to between 2018 and 2020). The protocol used for the library was multiplex PCR. Instrument on record: Illumina HiSeq 2000. The TCR beta CDR3 regions were amplified from the RNA transcripts. A first-round RT-PCR of the TCR CDR3 used the HTBI primer set with the Qiagen OneStep RT-PCR kit. The public reads were quality trimmed at Q25 with fastp and then assembled into clones with MiXCR by TCRdb, keeping productive beta chains. CDR3 protein sequences are deduplicated, and each keeps its most common genes and DNA. Within this sample are approximately 150,000 distinct CDR3 sequences, with 9.4% of them counted one time only. Less than 25% of the sample is held by the ten biggest clonotypes. Sequenced sample: blood. Every receptor here comes from a woman younger than 30 with Graves' hyperthyroidism that later progressed to Graves' ophthalmopathy.

This clonotype was observed a handful of times. The chain employs TRBV3-1 and TRBJ2-7; TRBD1 matches 11 bases. With 1 base clipped from V and 1 base from J, the junction kept 15 bases outside the gene matches. Germline CDR1 reads LGHDT; CDR2 reads YNNKEL (reference sequence). This CDR3 has 20 amino acids. This chain's CDR3 is CASSQALPGTGGIGSYEQYF. As DNA, the CDR3 is TGTGCCAGCAGCCAAGCTCTCCCCGGGACAGGGGGAATCGGTTCCTACGAGCAGTACTTC.

This clonotype occurred many times. V usage is TRBV5-4 and J usage is TRBJ2-7; TRBD1 matches at 7 bases. From germline, CDR1 is SGHNT and CDR2 YYREEE (reference sequence). There are 14 residues in the CDR3. The trim removed 1 base at V and 6 bases at J, leaving 7 bases unmatched. The CDR3 is CASSLRQGVSEQYF. CDR3 coding DNA: TGTGCCAGCAGCTTGCGGCAGGGGGTGTCCGAGCAGTACTTC.

The table lists this clonotype with many counts. The chain links TRBV14 to TRBJ1-4; maybe TRBD1 (6 bases). The CDR3 contains 15 residues. Per germline, CDR1 SGHDN and CDR2 FVKESK. Trimming removed 1 base at V and 8 bases at J, with 14 bases between. In DNA, the CDR3 is TGTGCCAGCAGCCAAGCTGGGGGCGGAGGAGAAAAACTGTTTTTT. It translates to CASSQAGGGGEKLFF.

The CDR3 DNA follows: TGCGCCAGCAGCCAAGTTGCGGGACAGGAAATTTCCTACGAGCAGTACTTC. It encodes CASSQVAGQEISYEQYF. The gene calls are TRBV4-1 and TRBJ2-7; 8 positions agree with TRBD1. Looked up from germline, CDR1 is MGHRA and CDR2 is YSYEKL. After removal of 1 base from V and 1 base from J, the junction contained 9 bases not matched to a gene. This CDR3 spans 17 amino acids.

This clonotype was seen many times. This sequence joins TRBV20-1 and TRBJ2-1, with 9 nucleotides matching TRBD2. CDR1 is DFQATT, CDR2 SNEGSKA, per germline (reference sequence). The J segment lost 0 bases and the V segment lost 4 bases, leaving 10 bases of the junction unmatched. The CDR3 runs to 17 residues. CDR3 amino acids: CSANRLAGLSSYNEQFF. The CDR3 bases are TGCAGTGCTAACAGGCTAGCGGGGCTAAGCTCCTACAATGAGCAGTTCTTC.

The chain has TRBV19 and TRBJ2-2; 10 positions match TRBD1. Germline CDR1 and CDR2: LNHDA and SQIVND (reference sequence). The J segment lost 3 bases and the V segment lost 7 bases, leaving 5 bases of the junction unmatched. The length of the CDR3 is 15 residues. This chain's CDR3 is CASTGTGVYTGELFF. The CDR3 DNA is TGTGCCAGTACCGGGACAGGGGTATACACCGGGGAGCTGTTTTTT.

This clonotype was seen at least ten times. V and J are TRBV6-1 and TRBJ1-6, with 9 bases aligning to TRBD1. Trimming at V came to 4 bases and at J to 10 bases, leaving 8 bases not matched to a gene. CDR3 size: 15 residues. CDR1 MNHNS and CDR2 SASEGT come from the germline V gene. CDR3 bases: TGTGCCAGCAGTGTAGGCTCGACAGGGGGATCACCCCTCCACTTT. This gives the protein CASSVGSTGGSPLHF.

This clonotype occurred many times. The genes are TRBV30 and TRBJ2-5; tentative D call: TRBD1 (5 bases). The CDR3 loop spans 12 amino acids. Trimming took off 5 bases at V and 0 bases at J, with 7 bases between the two ends. Germline V gene lookup returns CDR1 GTSNPN and CDR2 SVGIG (reference sequence). For the CDR3, the DNA is TGTGCCTGGCAGGGAAACCAAGAGACCCAGTACTTC. Its protein is CAWQGNQETQYF.

CDR3 DNA sequence: TGTGCCAGCAGCCAAGATATCGGTGCGTGGGGACTAGCGGGCGAGAACACCGGGGAGCTGTTTTTT. It yields the protein CASSQDIGAWGLAGENTGELFF. V and J are TRBV14 and TRBJ2-2; TRBD2 aligns across 12 bases. With 0 bases clipped from V and 1 base from J, the junction kept 15 bases outside the gene matches. The CDR3 consists of 22 residues. CDR1 and CDR2 (germline): SGHDN, FVKESK.

This clonotype was observed at least ten times. The rearrangement joins TRBV6-2 or TRBV6-3 to TRBJ1-4, with 7 bases matching TRBD1. With 6 bases clipped from V and 7 bases from J, the junction kept 8 bases outside the gene matches. Germline V gene lookup returns CDR1 MNHEY and CDR2 SVGEGT. This CDR3 spans 14 amino acids. DNA of the CDR3: TGTGCCAGCAGGGCCTCAGGGGGATCTGAAAAACTGTTTTTT. As protein: CASRASGGSEKLFF.

The chain couples TRBV7-3 to TRBJ2-5; 7 nucleotides align to TRBD2. In germline, CDR1 is SGHTA, CDR2 FQGTGA. The CDR3 is 13 amino acids. After removal of 5 bases from V and 7 bases from J, the junction contained 7 bases not matched to a gene. CDR3 sequence reads: CASSPPGGVTQYF. CDR3 nucleotides: TGTGCCAGCAGCCCCCCGGGGGGAGTGACCCAGTACTTC.

This clonotype has just a few counts. A single base separates this from a much larger clone, so it may be a read error. The CDR3: CASLRLTDYNEQFF. The DNA of the CDR3 is TGTGCCAGTCTCCGACTAACGGATTACAATGAGCAGTTCTTC. The chain carries TRBV2 and TRBJ2-1; D may be TRBD2 (5 bases). With 9 bases removed from V and 4 bases from J, the gap between germline ends came to 16 bases. The CDR3 spans 14 residues. Germline V gene sequence: CDR1 SNHLY, CDR2 FYNNEI.

This clonotype was recorded at least ten times. The rearrangement joins TRBV5-1 to TRBJ2-5; D is possibly TRBD1 or TRBD2 (5 bases each). Trimming cost V 1 base and J 12 bases, with 22 bases left between them. Looked up from germline, CDR1 is SGHRS and CDR2 is YFSETQ. The CDR3 totals 15 residues. Written as DNA, the CDR3 is TGCGCCAGCAGCTTGATCCGGGGCAGGGAAAGCCTTAAGTACTTC. Amino acids: CASSLIRGRESLKYF.

In its sample, this clonotype was seen many times. The chain joins TRBV20-1 to TRBJ2-1; D possibly corresponds to TRBD1 (5 bases). Trimming cost V 0 bases and J 0 bases, with 12 bases left between them. The CDR3 loop spans 16 amino acids. Per germline, CDR1 DFQATT and CDR2 SNEGSKA (reference sequence). CDR3 loop: CSARDPARDSYNEQFF. DNA of the CDR3: TGCAGTGCTAGAGATCCCGCCAGGGACTCCTACAATGAGCAGTTCTTC.

This clonotype was seen ten or more times. The V gene is TRBV20-1, the J gene TRBJ2-1; 14 nucleotides align to TRBD2. V dropped 5 bases and J dropped 3; count of bases not matched to a gene: 3. The CDR3 length is 15 residues. Per the germline V gene, CDR1 is DFQATT and CDR2 is SNEGSKA (reference sequence). The DNA of the CDR3 is TGCAGTGCTGGACTAGCGGGAGGCCGCTACAATGAGCAGTTCTTC. As protein: CSAGLAGGRYNEQFF.

This clonotype turned up a few times. The chain uses TRBV4-2 and TRBJ2-2; no firm D call. Trimming cost V 1 base and J 2 bases, with 11 bases left between them. This CDR3 region has 16 residues. In germline, CDR1 is LGHNA, CDR2 YNFKEQ. The CDR3: CASSQVAAENTGELFF. The DNA for the CDR3 is TGTGCCAGCAGCCAAGTGGCGGCCGAAAACACCGGGGAGCTGTTTTTT.

The sample holds many counts of this clonotype. The CDR3 region has the DNA TGTGCCAGCAGTCGGACAGGGAGTTATCAGCCCCAGCATTTT. Translation gives CASSRTGSYQPQHF. The chain uses TRBV28 and TRBJ1-5; TRBD1 aligns across 8 bases. V shed 5 bases and J 5 bases; nucleotides not matched to a gene: 5. Per the germline V gene, CDR1 is MDHEN and CDR2 is SYDVKM. The CDR3 runs 14 residues.

This chain connects TRBV4-1 to TRBJ2-7; maybe TRBD2 (6 bases). Trimming stripped 3 bases from V and 2 bases from J, with 14 bases between. The CDR3 has 15 residues. Germline loops: CDR1 MGHRA, CDR2 YSYEKL. CDR3 sequence (DNA): TGCGCCAGCAGCCAGGAGGGACTGTGGACCTACGAGCAGTACTTC. Its protein product is CASSQEGLWTYEQYF.

V is TRBV2 and J is TRBJ1-1, with unresolved D. V lost 4 bases, J lost 0 bases, and 15 bases lay in between. Looked up from germline, CDR1 is SNHLY and CDR2 is FYNNEI. The CDR3 spans 16 residues. The CDR3 DNA sequence: TGTGCCAGCAGTGTGGCGGGGAGGAGGATGAACACTGAAGCTTTCTTT. Protein: CASSVAGRRMNTEAFF.

This clonotype was seen ten or more times. V and J are TRBV29-1 and TRBJ1-6; possible D gene TRBD1, 5 bases. The CDR3 runs 14 residues. Germline CDR1 and CDR2: SQVTM and ANQGSEA. Trimming cost V 5 bases and J 2 bases, with 10 bases left between them. The CDR3: CSVREGTYNSPLHF. The DNA for the CDR3 is TGCAGCGTTCGGGAGGGGACCTATAATTCACCCCTCCACTTT. Combining the CDR3 with reference TRBV29-1 and TRBJ1-6 gives the whole variable domain SAVISQKPSRDICQRGTSLTIQCQVDSQVTMMFWYRQQPGQSLTLIATANQGSEATYESGFVIDKFPISRPNLTFSTLTVSNMSPEDSSIYLCSVREGTYNSPLHFGNGTRLTVT.

This clonotype has a handful of counts. The rearrangement joins TRBV6-1 to TRBJ2-4; D perhaps matches TRBD1 (5 bases). Germline V lookup: CDR1 MNHNS, CDR2 SASEGT. This CDR3 has 14 residues. Trimming stripped 3 bases from V and 3 bases from J, with 9 bases between. The DNA for the CDR3 is TGTGCCAGCAGTGACTCAGGGTACAAAAACATTCAGTACTTC. It codes for CASSDSGYKNIQYF.

This clonotype was seen repeatedly, ten times or more. CDR3 in amino acids: CASSLGGFSYNSPLHF. The CDR3, as DNA: TGTGCCAGCAGTTTAGGGGGATTCTCCTATAATTCACCCCTCCACTTT. This chain joins TRBV12-3 or TRBV12-4 and TRBJ1-6, with D hard to call. The V end lost 1 base, the J end lost 0 bases, and 7 bases lay between the germline ends. The CDR3 totals 16 residues.

In this sample, this clonotype turned up many times. V gene TRBV20-1 combines with J gene TRBJ1-1; 8 nucleotides line up with TRBD1. Germline CDR1 and CDR2: DFQATT and SNEGSKA (reference sequence). The CDR3 consists of 14 residues. Trimming at V came to 5 bases and at J to 4 bases, leaving 9 bases not matched to a gene. For the CDR3, the DNA is TGCAGTGCTGGACGGCAGGGGGCGGGCACTGAAGCTTTCTTT. This codes for CSAGRQGAGTEAFF.

This clonotype was recorded at least ten times. V gene TRBV3-1 combines with J gene TRBJ1-1; D ambiguous. Germline CDR1 LGHDT, CDR2 YNNKEL (reference sequence). The V end lost 3 bases, the J end lost 1 base, and 6 bases lay between the germline ends. There are 13 residues in the CDR3. The CDR3 reads CASSQTTNTEAFF. The CDR3 DNA is TGTGCCAGCAGCCAGACAACGAACACTGAAGCTTTCTTT.

This clonotype was found many times. The CDR3 DNA is TGTGCCAGCAGTTACCCAATCTCGACAGGGAGGAGTTGGGATGATGAAAAACTGTTTTTT. Translated: CASSYPISTGRSWDDEKLFF. The chain recombines TRBV6-5 with TRBJ1-4; TRBD1 aligns across 7 bases. The CDR3 has 20 amino acids. The V gene end was trimmed by 2 bases and the J gene end by 6 bases; junction bases not matched to a gene: 21. CDR1 is MNHEY, CDR2 SVGAGI, per germline.

This clonotype was observed many times. The rearrangement links TRBV5-1 to TRBJ1-1, with 10 bases aligning to TRBD1. Germline CDR1 reads SGHRS; CDR2 reads YFSETQ. The junction had 3 bases not matched to a gene; V was cut back by 3 bases and J by 4 bases. The CDR3 runs to 14 residues. The CDR3 DNA follows: TGCGCCAGCAGCTCTAGGACAGGGGGCACTGAAGCTTTCTTT. Protein: CASSSRTGGTEAFF.

This clonotype was counted ten times or more. The chain links TRBV11-3 to TRBJ1-6; D gene ambiguous. Trimming took 11 bases from V and 4 from J, leaving 12 bases between them. Germline CDR1 reads SGHNT; CDR2 reads YENEEA. The CDR3 has 13 residues. In DNA, the CDR3 is TGTGCCCCCCCCCTAGGGTATAATTCACCCCTCCACTTT. Encoded protein: CAPPLGYNSPLHF.